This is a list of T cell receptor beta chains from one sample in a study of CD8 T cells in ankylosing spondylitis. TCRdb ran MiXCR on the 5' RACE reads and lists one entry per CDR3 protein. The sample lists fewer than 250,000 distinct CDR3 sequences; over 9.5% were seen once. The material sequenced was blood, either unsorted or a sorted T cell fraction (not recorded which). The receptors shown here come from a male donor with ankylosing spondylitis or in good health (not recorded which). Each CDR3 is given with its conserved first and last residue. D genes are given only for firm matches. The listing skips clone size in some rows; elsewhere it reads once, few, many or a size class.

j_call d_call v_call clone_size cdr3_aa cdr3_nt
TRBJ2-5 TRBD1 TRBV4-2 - CASSQNTGGVETQYF TGTGCCAGCAGCCAGAATACAGGGGGCGTAGAGACCCAGTACTTC
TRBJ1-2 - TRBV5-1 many CASSLRGGTYGYTF TGCGCCAGCAGCTTGCGGGGGGGGACCTATGGCTACACCTTC
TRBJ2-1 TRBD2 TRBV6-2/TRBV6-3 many CASSGNGGGASNEQFF TGTGCCAGCAGCGGAAATGGCGGGGGGGCGTCGAATGAGCAGTTCTTC
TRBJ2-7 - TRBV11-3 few CASSPAAGTYEQYF TGTGCCAGCAGCCCCGCAGCCGGGACCTACGAGCAGTACTTC
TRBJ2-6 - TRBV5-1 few CASSPSGVSGANVLTF TGCGCCAGCAGCCCGAGTGGGGTATCTGGGGCCAACGTCCTGACTTTC
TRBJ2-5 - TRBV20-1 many CSADLAGVGETQYF TGCAGTGCTGATCTAGCCGGGGTCGGAGAGACCCAGTACTTC
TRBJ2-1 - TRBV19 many CASSIPRPHREIVNEQFF TGTGCCAGTAGTATTCCCCGCCCCCACAGGGAAATAGTTAATGAGCAGTTCTTC
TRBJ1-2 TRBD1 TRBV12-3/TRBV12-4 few CASSLPGQGPYGYTF TGTGCCAGCAGTCTTCCGGGACAGGGGCCTTATGGCTACACCTTC
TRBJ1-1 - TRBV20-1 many CSARIPRVMNTEAFF TGCAGTGCTAGGATACCCAGGGTCATGAACACTGAAGCTTTCTTT
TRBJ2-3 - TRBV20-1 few CSASSGGGTDTQYF TGCAGTGCCTCGTCCGGCGGCGGCACAGATACGCAGTATTTT
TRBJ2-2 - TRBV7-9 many CASRGGLNTGPTGELFF TGTGCCAGCAGAGGGGGATTGAACACCGGGCCTACCGGGGAGCTGTTTTTT
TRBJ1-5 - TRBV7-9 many CASSKEVQPQHF TGTGCCAGCAGCAAAGAGGTACAGCCCCAGCATTTT
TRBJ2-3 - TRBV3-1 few CASSQGLGGPTDTQYF TGTGCCAGCAGCCAAGGACTCGGGGGGCCGACAGATACGCAGTATTTT
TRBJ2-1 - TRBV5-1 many CASSLVGGTNNEQFF TGCGCCAGCAGCTTGGTTGGGGGAACTAACAATGAGCAGTTCTTC
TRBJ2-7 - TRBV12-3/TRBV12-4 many CASNSQGRYEQYF TGTGCCAGCAATTCACAGGGTCGCTACGAGCAGTACTTC
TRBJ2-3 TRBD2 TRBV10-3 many CAISDGGGPNTQYF TGTGCCATCAGTGACGGGGGAGGGCCGAATACGCAGTATTTT
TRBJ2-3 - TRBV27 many CASSSGQGGDTQYF TGTGCCAGCAGTTCCGGACAGGGAGGGGATACGCAGTATTTT
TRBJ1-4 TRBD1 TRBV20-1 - CSAAQGRDNEKLFF TGCAGTGCGGCACAGGGGAGAGATAATGAAAAACTGTTTTTT
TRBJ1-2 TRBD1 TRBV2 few CASGTGGANYGYTF TGTGCCAGCGGTACAGGGGGTGCAAATTATGGCTACACCTTC
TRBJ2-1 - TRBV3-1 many CASSHPSLQSNEQFF TGTGCCAGCAGCCACCCTTCCCTTCAGAGCAATGAGCAGTTCTTC
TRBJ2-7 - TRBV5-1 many CASSLVSGSSYEQYF TGCGCCAGCAGCTTGGTGAGCGGCAGCTCCTACGAGCAGTACTTC
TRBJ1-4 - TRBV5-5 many CASSSRGQEEKLFF TGTGCCAGCAGCTCCAGGGGCCAGGAGGAAAAACTGTTTTTT
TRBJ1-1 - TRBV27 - CASSPLGKGGNTEAFF TGTGCCAGCAGTCCCCTTGGAAAGGGAGGGAACACTGAAGCTTTCTTT
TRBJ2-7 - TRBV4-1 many CASSQDPRGGYEQYF TGCGCCAGCAGCCAAGATCCGAGGGGGGGGTACGAGCAGTACTTC
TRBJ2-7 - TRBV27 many CASSLSTGTDYEQYF TGTGCCAGCAGTTTATCGACAGGAACCGACTACGAGCAGTACTTC
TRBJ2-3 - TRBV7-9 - CASSPARDTDTQYF TGTGCCAGCAGCCCGGCTAGAGACACAGATACGCAGTATTTT
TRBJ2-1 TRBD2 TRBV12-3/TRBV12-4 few CASRPGTSEPFF TGTGCCAGCAGACCCGGGACTAGCGAACCGTTCTTC
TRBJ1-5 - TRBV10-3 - CAISESAGGNQPQHF TGTGCCATCAGTGAGTCAGCAGGGGGCAATCAGCCCCAGCATTTT
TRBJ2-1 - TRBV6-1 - CASGSAGALNEQFF TGTGCCAGCGGCTCCGCGGGGGCTCTTAATGAGCAGTTCTTC
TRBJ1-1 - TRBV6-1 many CASSGSGKRMNTEAFF TGTGCCAGCAGTGGGTCAGGGAAAAGGATGAACACTGAAGCTTTCTTT
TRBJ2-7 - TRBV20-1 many CSASPYERGRTYEQYF TGCAGTGCTAGCCCCTATGAGAGGGGAAGGACCTACGAGCAGTACTTC
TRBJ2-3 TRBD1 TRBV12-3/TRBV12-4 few CASRLTGDGTDTQYF TGTGCCAGCAGACTTACAGGGGATGGCACAGATACGCAGTATTTT
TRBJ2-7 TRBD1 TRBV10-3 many CAISSRDSSYEQYF TGTGCCATCAGTAGCCGGGACAGCTCCTACGAGCAGTACTTC
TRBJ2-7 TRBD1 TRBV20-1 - CSASPYGGQGSHEQYF TGCAGTGCTAGCCCATATGGAGGACAGGGCTCCCACGAGCAGTACTTC
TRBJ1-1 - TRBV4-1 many CASSQDPSATEAFF TGCGCCAGCAGCCAAGATCCCTCGGCCACTGAAGCTTTCTTT
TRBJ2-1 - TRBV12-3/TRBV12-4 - CASSPGVGGEQFF TGTGCCAGCAGCCCTGGGGTTGGCGGGGAGCAGTTCTTC
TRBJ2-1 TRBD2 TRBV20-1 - CSASPASGRVEQFF TGCAGTGCTAGCCCGGCTAGCGGGAGAGTTGAGCAGTTCTTC
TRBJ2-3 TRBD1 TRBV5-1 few CASSLPGQGRTDTQYF TGCGCCAGCAGCTTACCGGGACAGGGGAGGACAGATACGCAGTATTTT
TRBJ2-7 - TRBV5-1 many CASSSGRPSSYEQYF TGCGCCAGCAGCTCAGGACGGCCGAGCTCCTACGAGCAGTACTTC
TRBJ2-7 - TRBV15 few CATSRDLQAIGEQYF TGTGCCACCAGCAGAGATTTACAGGCCATAGGGGAGCAGTACTTC
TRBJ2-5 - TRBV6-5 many CASSYGGTAETQYF TGTGCCAGCAGTTATGGAGGGACGGCAGAGACCCAGTACTTC